These 9 T cell receptor beta chains originate from one sample sequenced in a study of cytomegalovirus exposure and HLA in healthy donors. This PCR relied on a set of 60 Vbeta primers and 13 Jbeta primers. Profiling relied on immunoSEQ multiplex PCR, and the TCRdb table lists in-frame clones only, not all of them. Here the sample spans 170,000 or so clones, roughly 75% being singletons. The source material was PBMCs. Receptors were obtained from a woman aged 45 to 65 in good health and CMV-seropositive.

The chain joins TRBV5-1 to TRBJ2-5; the match to TRBD1 covers 11 bases. CDR3 length: 14 residues. V lost 6 bases to trimming and J lost 9 bases; unmatched junction nucleotides: 10. The germline CDR1 and CDR2 sequences are SGHRS and YFSETQ. The CDR3 loop is CASIPGTGGSSQYF. The CDR3 DNA is TGCGCCAGCATCCCCGGGACAGGGGGATCGTCCCAGTACTTC.

This clone has more than one count but fewer than ten. This rearrangement joins TRBV5-1 to TRBJ2-1; 8 bases line up with TRBD2. The junction had 13 bases not matched to a gene; V was cut back by 5 bases and J by 6 bases. Germline lookup yields CDR1 SGHRS and CDR2 YFSETQ. The CDR3 is made up of 16 amino acids. CDR3 residues: CASRRIAGRRTNEQFF. DNA of the CDR3: TGCGCCAGCAGAAGGATAGCGGGGCGTCGAACCAATGAGCAGTTCTTC.

The chain combines TRBV7-6 with TRBJ2-1; 8 bases fit TRBD2. Germline V gene lookup returns CDR1 SGHVS and CDR2 FNYEAQ. This CDR3 spans 19 amino acids. Losses at the gene ends were 4 bases for V and 7 bases for J; bases not matched to a gene: 21. The CDR3 protein is CASSSRRPGLAASLNEQFF. For the CDR3, the DNA is TGTGCCAGCAGCTCCCGGCGGCCTGGACTAGCTGCCTCCCTAAATGAGCAGTTCTTC.

V and J are TRBV5-6 and TRBJ1-2; tentatively, D is TRBD1 (5 bases). Germline assignment: CDR1 SGHDT and CDR2 YYEEEE. V lost 6 bases and J 3 bases, leaving 18 bases between the germline ends. This CDR3 has 15 residues. CDR3: CASILWYGRDYGYTF. Written as DNA, the CDR3 is TGTGCCAGCATCCTTTGGTATGGCAGGGACTATGGCTACACCTTC. The full variable domain, with the rest looked up from reference TRBV5-6 and TRBJ1-2, is DAGVTQSPTHLIKTRGQQVTLRCSPKSGHDTVSWYQQALGQGPQFIFQYYEEEERQRGNFPDRFSGHQFPNYSSELNVNALLLGDSALYLCASILWYGRDYGYTFGSGTRLTVV.

V is TRBV25-1 and J is TRBJ2-7, with TRBD1 identical over 11 bases. The CDR3 is 13 amino acids. Germline lookup yields CDR1 MGHDK and CDR2 SYGVNS. V was clipped by 3 bases and J by 6 bases; unmatched bases: 1. In DNA form, the CDR3 reads TGTGCCAGCAGTGATGGGACAGGGGGCGAGCAGTACTTC. It specifies CASSDGTGGEQYF.

The count of this clone is one. The chain combines TRBV4-2 with TRBJ2-7, with D unclear. V was cut by 0 bases and J by 6 bases, with 12 bases left in between. The CDR3 is 14 amino acids. CDR1 and CDR2 (germline): LGHNA, YNFKEQ. This CDR3 reads CASSQDLESREQYF. CDR3 coding DNA: TGTGCCAGCAGCCAAGACCTAGAGTCTCGCGAGCAGTACTTC.

A single count supports this clone. CDR3 region: CAISDRGNSNQPQHF. The CDR3, as DNA: TGTGCCATCAGTGACAGGGGAAATAGCAATCAGCCCCAGCATTTT. The rearrangement joins TRBV10-3 to TRBJ1-5, with D tentatively TRBD1 (6 bases). The CDR3 runs to 15 residues. V was trimmed by 3 bases and J by 0 bases, leaving 9 bases between them. Germline CDR1 ENHRY, CDR2 SYGVKD.

The gene calls are TRBV19 and TRBJ2-3, with 7 positions matching TRBD2. The germline gives CDR1 LNHDA, CDR2 SQIVND (reference sequence). The CDR3 length is 14 residues. With 6 bases clipped from V and 3 bases from J, the junction kept 6 bases outside the gene matches. The DNA of the CDR3 is TGTGCCAGTAGCTTGGCGGGAGCTACAGATACGCAGTATTTT. Translated, it gives CASSLAGATDTQYF.

The chain has TRBV6-5 and TRBJ2-7; D uncertain. Germline assignment: CDR1 MNHEY and CDR2 SVGAGI. This CDR3 is 9 amino acids long. The V end lost 10 bases, the J end lost 5 bases, and 6 bases lay between the germline ends. CDR3 sequence: CANNDEQYF. The DNA for the CDR3 is TGTGCCAACAACGACGAGCAGTACTTC.